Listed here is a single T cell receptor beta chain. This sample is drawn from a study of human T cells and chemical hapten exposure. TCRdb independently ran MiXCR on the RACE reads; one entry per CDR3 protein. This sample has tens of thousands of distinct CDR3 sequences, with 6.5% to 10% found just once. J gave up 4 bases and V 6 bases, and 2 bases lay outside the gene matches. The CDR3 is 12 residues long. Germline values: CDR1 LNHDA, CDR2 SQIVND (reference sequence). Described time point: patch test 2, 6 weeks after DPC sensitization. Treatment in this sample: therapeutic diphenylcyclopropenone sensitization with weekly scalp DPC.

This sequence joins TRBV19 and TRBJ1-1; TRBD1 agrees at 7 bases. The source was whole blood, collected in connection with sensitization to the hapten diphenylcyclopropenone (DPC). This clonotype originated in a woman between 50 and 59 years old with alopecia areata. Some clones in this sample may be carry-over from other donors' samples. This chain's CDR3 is CASRTGSTEAFF. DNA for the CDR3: TGTGCCAGTAGGACAGGGTCCACTGAAGCTTTCTTT.